Listed here is a single T cell receptor (beta chain). In the original analysis: Scientists estimated how many nucleated cells there were by amplifying reference gene primers. Clones were read by immunoSEQ multiplex PCR, and TCRdb kept only the in-frame ones, dropping some. V and J calls and clone size are those listed in that table; D and trimming were worked out from the DNA. The sample has under 300,000 clones, 80% to 85% seen once. These data are taken from a study of blood T cell repertoires in COVID-19. Study-level background: Collection of acute and convalescent COVID-19 samples took place in the United States, Italy and Spain. From T cells, B-cell-depleted T cells, or PBMCs came the material, which was cDNA or gDNA.

The length of the CDR3 is 14 residues. J was trimmed by 5 bases and V by 3 bases; bases with no gene match: 3. Germline V CDR1 and CDR2: SGHNT, YYREEE (reference sequence). The sequence came from a woman under 30 with acute or convalescent COVID-19. Sequencing input: peripheral blood. The chain links TRBV5-4 to TRBJ2-7; 12 nucleotides align to TRBD1. The CDR3 DNA reads as TGTGCCAGCAGCTGGGGGACAGGGGGCCACGAGCAGTACTTC. This sequence encodes CASSWGTGGHEQYF.